This entry describes one T cell receptor (beta chain). Its matching antigen is unknown. The data derive from a study of cytotoxic CD8 clonotypes in ibrutinib-treated CLL. About the research overall: Partial response was seen in approximately 24 patients and complete response in 2; after median roughly six years, about 14 stayed remitted, around 12 progressed. Overall study results and limits: Higher clonality was seen at ibrutinib response and a return toward baseline at progression.

Investigators sought sequencing depths of between 1 in 200,000 and 1 in 1 million T cells. Here immunoSEQ multiplex PCR was the method, and the copy in TCRdb shows in-frame clones only, minus some. Here the sample spans about 130,000 clones, approximately 80% being singletons. The receptor comes from a human donor with chronic lymphocytic leukemia. The sample consisted of PBMCs, taken after 12 months of ibrutinib treatment.

Written as DNA, the CDR3 is TGTGCCAGTAGATTCCGGGACGGGAACACTGAAGCTTTCTTT. Amino acids: CASRFRDGNTEAFF. The rearrangement joins TRBV19 to TRBJ1-1; TRBD1 is a possible D gene (5 bases). Germline lookup yields CDR1 LNHDA and CDR2 SQIVND (reference sequence). This CDR3 comprises 14 residues. The V gene lost 6 bases and the J gene lost 1 base, with 12 bases spanning the gap.